This entry lists 5 T cell receptor beta chains sequenced from one sample in a study of blood T cell repertoires in COVID-19. The protocol was immunoSEQ multiplex PCR, while the TCRdb copy is restricted to in-frame clones and leaves out a portion. Of approximately 38,000 clones in the sample, over 80% were seen once. The sequenced material came from peripheral blood. These receptors came from a human donor in a cohort sampled during active COVID-19.

The chain combines TRBV4-1 with TRBJ2-1, with TRBD1 matching 7 bases. Trimming at V came to 2 bases and at J to 7 bases, leaving 5 bases not matched to a gene. The CDR3 extends over 14 amino acids. CDR1 is MGHRA, CDR2 YSYEKL, per germline. The CDR3 coding sequence is TGCGCCAGCAGCCAACAACAGGGGATGAATGAGCAGTTCTTC. Its translation: CASSQQQGMNEQFF.

The CDR3 region has the DNA TGTGCCTGGGGAGCGGAGTTTTACAATGAGCAGTTCTTC. The encoded protein is CAWGAEFYNEQFF. This rearrangement joins TRBV30 to TRBJ2-1; perhaps TRBD2 as D (5 bases). The V gene's germline CDR1 is GTSNPN and CDR2 SVGIG (reference sequence). V dropped 5 bases and J dropped 4 bases, with 12 bases sitting between them. The CDR3 extends over 13 amino acids.

The chain is built from TRBV27 and TRBJ1-4; D remains unclear. V was shortened by 6 bases and J by 0 bases, with 11 bases between the two germline ends. The length of the CDR3 is 15 residues. CDR1 and CDR2 (germline): MNHEY, SMNVEV (reference sequence). In nucleotides, the CDR3 is TGTGCCAGCAGCCCCAGCGCTGCAACTAATGAAAAACTGTTTTTT. This encodes CASSPSAATNEKLFF.

V is TRBV6-1 and J is TRBJ2-7; possibly TRBD1 for D (5 bases). With 0 bases removed from V and 1 base from J, the gap between germline ends came to 10 bases. The length of the CDR3 is 15 residues. Looked up from germline, CDR1 is MNHNS and CDR2 is SASEGT. DNA of the CDR3: TGTGCCAGCAGTGAAGCCGGACATATTTCCTACGAGCAGTACTTC. Encoded protein: CASSEAGHISYEQYF.

This clone showed up just a few times. The chain links TRBV7-5 to TRBJ2-7; the table assigns TRBD2, which was not confirmed against the DNA. TRBV7-5 is reported as a pseudogene. This CDR3 comprises 18 residues. This chain's CDR3 is CARSPRGPGGGSRYEQYF. Here the CDR3 DNA reads TGTGCCAGAAGCCCGCGGGGCCCCGGTGGCGGGAGTAGGTACGAGCAGTACTTC.